This record concerns one T cell receptor beta chain sequence. The antigen is unknown. This entry belongs to a study of T cells in tuberculosis. Study conclusions and caveats: Active tuberculosis patients had shorter CDR3-alpha; the beta difference was nonsignificant. GEM motif frequencies gave roughly 65% accuracy; the GMM repertoire gave approximately 90%. Active tuberculosis alpha repertoires lay closer to GMM-specific TCRs than controls'.

The CDR3 runs to 17 residues. Germline V CDR1 and CDR2: SGHTA, FQGNSA. V gave up 4 bases and J gave up 0 bases, with 15 bases separating them. TCRdb's table, derived via immunoSEQ multiplex PCR, lists solely in-frame clones and lacks some. The sample includes 40,000 to 45,000 clones, about 95% of them seen just once. The chain recombines TRBV7-2 with TRBJ2-2; possibly TRBD2 for D (5 bases). The specimen sequenced was PBMCs. The sequence was collected from a donor aged 10-30 years with latent tuberculosis or without tuberculosis infection. In nucleotides, the CDR3 is TGTGCCAGCAGCTCGCGGGCACGGGCCCCGAACACCGGGGAGCTGTTTTTT. Its translation: CASSSRARAPNTGELFF.